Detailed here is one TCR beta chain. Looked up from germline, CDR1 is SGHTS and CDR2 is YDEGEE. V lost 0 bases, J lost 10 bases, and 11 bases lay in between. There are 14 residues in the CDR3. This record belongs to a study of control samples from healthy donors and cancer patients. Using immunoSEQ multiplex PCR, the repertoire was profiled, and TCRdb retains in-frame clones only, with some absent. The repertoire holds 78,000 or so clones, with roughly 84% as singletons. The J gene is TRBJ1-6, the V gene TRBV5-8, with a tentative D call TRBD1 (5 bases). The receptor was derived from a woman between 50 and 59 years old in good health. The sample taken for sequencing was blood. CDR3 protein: CASSLVQRDSPLHF. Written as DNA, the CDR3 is TGTGCCAGCAGCTTGGTACAGAGGGACTCACCCCTCCACTTT.